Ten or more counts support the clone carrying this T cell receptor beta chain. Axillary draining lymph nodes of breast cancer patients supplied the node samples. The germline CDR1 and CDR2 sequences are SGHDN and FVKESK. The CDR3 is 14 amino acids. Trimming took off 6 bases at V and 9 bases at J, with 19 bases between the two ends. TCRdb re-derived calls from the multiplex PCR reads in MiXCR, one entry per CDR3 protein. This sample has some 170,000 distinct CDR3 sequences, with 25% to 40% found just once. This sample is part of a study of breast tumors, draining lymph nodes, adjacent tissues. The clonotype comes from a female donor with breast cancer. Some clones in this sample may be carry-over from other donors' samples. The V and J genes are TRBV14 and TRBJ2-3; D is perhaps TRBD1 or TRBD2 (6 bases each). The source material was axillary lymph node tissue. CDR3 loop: CASSVTGARSTQYF. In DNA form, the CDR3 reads TGTGCCAGCAGTGTGACGGGGGCCCGATCAACGCAGTATTTT.